These 2 T cell receptor beta chains share one sample of origin, sequenced in a study of CD8+ T cells in alopecia areata. The treatment is: oral pan-JAK inhibitor, 5-10 mg twice daily. Sequencing templates came from extracted RNA that was reverse transcribed into cDNA. Only in-frame clones appear in the TCRdb table, and some are missing; sequencing was by immunoSEQ multiplex PCR. The sample has over 150,000 clones; 53% are singletons. The specimen was CD8+ T cells sorted from blood, collected at week 24, from a patient treated with tofacitinib. These receptors all stem from a human donor with alopecia areata.

The rearrangement links TRBV5-1 to TRBJ1-2, with D unresolved. This CDR3 has 15 amino acids. Germline V gene lookup returns CDR1 SGHRS and CDR2 YFSETQ. V dropped 2 bases and J dropped 3 bases, with 14 bases sitting between them. The CDR3 coding sequence is TGCGCCAGCAGCTTCGGATCAGAGGGATACTATGGCTACACCTTC. This encodes CASSFGSEGYYGYTF.

The gene calls are TRBV6-5 and TRBJ2-5; tentatively, D is TRBD2 (5 bases). V lost 7 bases, J lost 5 bases, and 14 bases lay in between. The germline V gene has CDR1 MNHEY and CDR2 SVGAGI. The CDR3 length is 13 residues. The CDR3 DNA sequence: TGTGCCAGCACCACGGGAAGGACCGAGACCCAGTACTTC. It encodes CASTTGRTETQYF.